These 3 T cell receptor beta chains were sequenced from one sample in a study of regulatory T cells in long-lasting Graves disease. The time point is: persistent/refractory GD, antithyroid drugs over 5 years with positive TRAb. From PBMCs, RNA was extracted and then used to make the TCR library. Arm-PCR with iRepertoire HTBI primers amplified the CDR3 regions for these TCR beta libraries. Using its own MiXCR run on the multiplex PCR reads, TCRdb lists one record per CDR3 protein. The sample shows over 350,000 distinct CDR3 sequences, around 21% of them seen only once. This specimen was peripheral blood mononuclear cells (PBMCs), taken when the disease was refractory, from a patient treated with antithyroid drugs. These receptors were collected from a female donor with Graves disease.

This clonotype was seen many times. The gene calls are TRBV6-5 and TRBJ1-5, with D tentatively TRBD1 (5 bases). The CDR3 runs to 14 residues. The V end was cut by 3 bases, the J end by 9 bases, with 15 bases between. The germline CDR1 and CDR2 sequences are MNHEY and SVGAGI. The CDR3 DNA reads TGTGCCAGCAGTTATGAGCAGGGACCATGGCCCCAGCATTTT. This encodes CASSYEQGPWPQHF.

This clonotype was counted only a few times. The genes are TRBV11-2 and TRBJ2-1; 9 bases fit TRBD2. Germline-derived CDR1 and CDR2 are SGHAT and FQNNGV. The CDR3 has 16 residues. The J segment lost 2 bases and the V segment lost 6 bases, leaving 8 bases of the junction unmatched. For the CDR3, the DNA is TGTGCCAGCAGTCCCCGCCTAGCGGGGACCTACAATGAGCAGTTCTTC. Amino acid sequence: CASSPRLAGTYNEQFF.

The sample holds many counts of this clonotype. The gene calls are TRBV12-3 or TRBV12-4 and TRBJ2-7; D call uncertain. The V gene lost 1 base and the J gene lost 6 bases, with 16 bases spanning the gap. The CDR3 contains 15 residues. The CDR3 coding sequence is TGTGCCAGCAGTTTAGATGGGCCCGCTCGTAGCGAGCAGTACTTC. This translates into CASSLDGPARSEQYF.